The 25 T cell receptor beta chains reported below all come from one sample, sequenced in a study of a mutant IDH1 vaccine in newly diagnosed glioma. TCRdb keeps only in-frame clones here, not all; method: immunoSEQ multiplex PCR. The sample lists around 31,000 clones, approximately 50% occurring once. For these receptors, no antigen is known. Time point noted: week 5, during vaccination. The content of each vaccine dose was 300 ug of mutant IDH1 20-mer peptide, and topical imiquimod accompanied it. The sample was PBMCs, taken from a glioma patient whose treatment included an IDH1 peptide vaccine. Every receptor here comes from a woman between 18 and 30 years old with glioma.

The chain carries TRBV2 and TRBJ2-3; D unresolved. The CDR3 runs 13 residues. Per germline, CDR1 SNHLY and CDR2 FYNNEI. The ends were cut back, 2 bases at V and 0 bases at J, with 3 bases in the middle. The DNA of the CDR3 is TGTGCCAGCAGTGAACAGAGCACAGATACGCAGTATTTT. This gives the protein CASSEQSTDTQYF.

The V and J genes are TRBV18 and TRBJ2-3, with no clear D. The germline V gene encodes CDR1 KGHSH and CDR2 LQKENI. The CDR3 totals 14 residues. V shed 0 bases and J shed 2 bases, with 6 bases lying between them. Here the CDR3 reads CASSPPSVTDTQYF. The CDR3 coding sequence is TGTGCCAGCTCACCACCGTCAGTCACAGATACGCAGTATTTT.

V usage is TRBV18 and J usage is TRBJ1-5; 8 bases agree with TRBD1. With V trimmed by 0 bases and J by 2 bases, 3 bases remained unmatched. Germline CDR1 KGHSH, CDR2 LQKENI. This CDR3 has 16 residues. The CDR3: CASSPPKTGGNQPQHF. The CDR3 DNA reads TGTGCCAGCTCACCACCGAAGACAGGGGGCAATCAGCCCCAGCATTTT.

This clone came up a few times. V usage is TRBV4-3 and J usage is TRBJ1-1, with TRBD1 as a possible D gene (5 bases). Germline CDR1 and CDR2: LGHNA and YSLEER. CDR3 length equals 13 residues. V lost 4 bases and J 3 bases, leaving 9 bases between the germline ends. CDR3 loop: CASSPGPYTEAFF. The CDR3 DNA sequence: TGCGCCAGCAGCCCGGGACCCTACACTGAAGCTTTCTTT.

The rearrangement uses TRBV6-5 and TRBJ2-5; D possibly corresponds to TRBD1 (5 bases). Germline V lookup: CDR1 MNHEY, CDR2 SVGAGI. CDR3 length: 13 residues. V gave up 6 bases and J gave up 3 bases, with 11 bases separating them. CDR3 coding DNA: TGTGCCAGCAGCCCCAGGGCAGAAGAGACCCAGTACTTC. It yields the protein CASSPRAEETQYF.

The chain recombines TRBV19 with TRBJ1-2; tentative D call: TRBD1 (6 bases). This CDR3 is built from 13 residues. Looked up from germline, CDR1 is LNHDA and CDR2 is SQIVND (reference sequence). Between the trimmed V and J ends, which lost 6 bases and 8 bases, there was a span of 16 bases. CDR3 sequence (DNA): TGTGCCAGTAGCCGAACGGGGGCCGGAGGCTACACCTTC. It translates to CASSRTGAGGYTF.

The rearrangement links TRBV30 to TRBJ1-2; no reliable D call. Germline V gene lookup returns CDR1 GTSNPN and CDR2 SVGIG (reference sequence). The CDR3 consists of 12 residues. V lost 0 bases to trimming and J lost 7 bases, with 9 bases between them. CDR3 in amino acids: CAWSVLGIGYTF. As DNA, the CDR3 is TGTGCCTGGAGTGTACTTGGGATTGGCTACACCTTC.

The chain has TRBV5-1 and TRBJ1-1; maybe TRBD1 (6 bases). CDR1 and CDR2 (germline): SGHRS, YFSETQ. V lost 2 bases and J 5 bases, leaving 13 bases between the germline ends. The CDR3 runs to 14 residues. CDR3 DNA: TGCGCCAGCAGCTTTCAGACCAGGGGTACTGAAGCTTTCTTT. Its protein product is CASSFQTRGTEAFF.

This sequence joins TRBV30 and TRBJ1-2; 7 bases align to TRBD1. The V and J ends lost 8 bases and 8 bases, in that order; junction bases with no gene match: 8. The CDR3 has 11 residues. In germline, CDR1 is GTSNPN, CDR2 SVGIG (reference sequence). The CDR3 DNA is TGTGCCGGGGCGGGGGACAGAGGCTACACCTTC. It specifies CAGAGDRGYTF.

This chain uses TRBV14 with TRBJ2-1; D is uncertain. V was cut by 1 base and J by 10 bases, with 11 bases left in between. The CDR3 covers 13 residues. Germline CDR1 reads SGHDN; CDR2 reads FVKESK. The CDR3 DNA sequence: TGTGCCAGCAGCCAAGTCCGTATGGGAGAGCAGTTCTTC. It encodes CASSQVRMGEQFF.

The V call is TRBV19, the J call TRBJ2-7; 7 bases line up with TRBD1. This CDR3 spans 15 amino acids. V lost 3 bases to trimming and J lost 1 base; unmatched junction nucleotides: 6. The germline V gene has CDR1 LNHDA and CDR2 SQIVND (reference sequence). CDR3 in amino acids: CASSMTGDSSYEQYF. CDR3 nucleotides: TGTGCCAGTAGTATGACTGGGGACAGTTCCTACGAGCAGTACTTC.

In this sample, this clone turned up a few times. The rearrangement uses TRBV2 and TRBJ1-3; D gene unclear. The CDR3 is made up of 13 amino acids. Trimming removed 8 bases at V and 3 bases at J, with 11 bases between. Per germline, CDR1 SNHLY and CDR2 FYNNEI. CDR3 protein: CASGREDGNTIYF. The CDR3 nucleotides are TGTGCCAGCGGAAGGGAGGATGGAAACACCATATATTTT.

V is TRBV11-2 and J is TRBJ2-1, with TRBD2 identical over 13 bases. The CDR3 runs to 15 residues. V lost 1 base, J lost 8 bases, and 2 bases stayed unmatched. Germline CDR1 reads SGHAT; CDR2 reads FQNNGV. In DNA, the CDR3 is TGTGCCAGCAGCTTAGTCGGACTAGCGGGAGATGAGCAGTTCTTC. Protein: CASSLVGLAGDEQFF.

The genes are TRBV20-1 and TRBJ1-2; D remains unclear. The germline gives CDR1 DFQATT, CDR2 SNEGSKA (reference sequence). The CDR3 extends over 11 amino acids. The V end lost 6 bases, the J end lost 7 bases, and 12 bases lay between the germline ends. CDR3 nucleotides: TGCAGTGCAACTTTGCAGGCTGGCTACACCTTC. This translates into CSATLQAGYTF.

This clone showed up just a few times. This sequence joins TRBV10-3 and TRBJ1-5; TRBD1 aligns across 10 bases. The CDR3 sequence is 14 residues long. From germline, CDR1 is ENHRY and CDR2 SYGVKD. V gave up 4 bases and J gave up 4 bases; unmatched junction bases: 1. CDR3 DNA sequence: TGTGCCATCAGTGCGGGACAGGGGAATCAGCCCCAGCATTTT. It specifies CAISAGQGNQPQHF.

The rearrangement links TRBV19 to TRBJ1-1, with D perhaps TRBD1 (6 bases). V was pared by 5 bases and J by 2 bases, with 18 bases between. Looked up from germline, CDR1 is LNHDA and CDR2 is SQIVND (reference sequence). The CDR3 length is 16 residues. This CDR3 reads CASSHAPDSGNTEAFF. The CDR3 coding sequence is TGTGCCAGTAGTCACGCCCCGGACAGTGGAAACACTGAAGCTTTCTTT.

Only a few counts were recorded for this clone. Here the CDR3 reads CASRARDQPQHF. CDR3 nucleotides: TGTGCCAGTAGGGCCAGGGATCAGCCCCAGCATTTT. The J gene is TRBJ1-5, the V gene TRBV19, with D possibly TRBD1 on 5 matching bases. CDR1 and CDR2 (germline): LNHDA, SQIVND (reference sequence). This CDR3 has 12 residues. V was shortened by 6 bases and J by 5 bases, with 8 bases between the two germline ends.

This clone occurred a few times. The rearrangement joins TRBV15 to TRBJ1-3; D call uncertain. The V gene's germline CDR1 is LNHNV and CDR2 YYDKDF (reference sequence). V gave up 0 bases and J gave up 0 bases, with 9 bases separating them. There are 16 residues in the CDR3. Here the CDR3 DNA reads TGTGCCACCAGCAGAGATCCGACGGACTCTGGAAACACCATATATTTT. Its protein is CATSRDPTDSGNTIYF.

In its sample, this clone was seen a few times. This chain uses TRBV27 with TRBJ2-1, with 7 nucleotides matching TRBD2. The CDR3 loop spans 15 amino acids. In germline, CDR1 is MNHEY, CDR2 SMNVEV (reference sequence). With V trimmed by 7 bases and J by 0 bases, 6 bases remained unmatched. Here the CDR3 reads CASNPRGSSYNEQFF. The DNA of the CDR3 is TGTGCCAGCAACCCTCGCGGGAGCTCCTACAATGAGCAGTTCTTC.

This clone was recorded a few times. The junction differs from germline at one of its ends, possibly a read error. The chain employs TRBV7-8 and TRBJ1-5; D call uncertain. The CDR3 has 14 residues. Germline CDR1 reads SGHVS; CDR2 reads FQNEAQ. The CDR3 region is CASSLVASTQPQHF. As DNA, the CDR3 is TGTGCCAGCAGCTTAGTGGCGAGCACTCAGCCCCAGCATTTT.

To note about this clone: Germline and junction disagree at one end, which may indicate a read error. V usage is TRBV2 and J usage is TRBJ2-4, with 9 bases lining up with TRBD2. The length of the CDR3 is 14 residues. In germline, CDR1 is SNHLY, CDR2 FYNNEI. The CDR3 sequence is CASRDSGSGGIPYF. The CDR3 DNA reads TGTGCCAGCAGAGATAGCGGGAGCGGAGGGATTCCGTACTTC. The full variable domain, rest sourced from reference TRBV2 and TRBJ2-4, is EPEVTQTPSHQVTQMGQEVILRCVPISNHLYFYWYRQILGQKVEFLVSFYNNEISEKSEIFDDQFSVERPDGSNFTLKIRSTKLEDSAMYFCASRDSGSGGIPYFGAGTRLSVL.

The table lists this clone with a few counts. The chain has TRBV18 and TRBJ1-6; D gene unclear. The CDR3 is made up of 16 amino acids. The germline V and J ends were trimmed by 2 bases and 7 bases, with 15 bases remaining between them. The germline gives CDR1 KGHSH, CDR2 LQKENI. The CDR3: CASSPIARRENSPLHF. The CDR3 DNA sequence: TGTGCCAGCTCACCAATTGCTCGGCGGGAAAATTCACCCCTCCACTTT.

The chain recombines TRBV23-1 with TRBJ2-7; TRBD1 or TRBD2 may be the D gene (7 bases each). TRBV23-1 is an ORF, and what it does is uncertain. The CDR3 loop spans 17 amino acids. V lost 3 bases and J lost 1, with 19 bases in between. The CDR3 DNA reads TGCGCCAGCAGTCAGGCAAGACAGGGAGGGGCATCCTACGAGCAGTACTTC. Translated, it gives CASSQARQGGASYEQYF.

V usage is TRBV18 and J usage is TRBJ1-5; 8 bases are a match to TRBD1. The V gene's germline CDR1 is KGHSH and CDR2 LQKENI. Losses at the gene ends were 0 bases for V and 2 bases for J; bases not matched to a gene: 3. CDR3 size: 16 residues. The CDR3 spells CASSPPGGQGNQPQHF. The CDR3 DNA follows: TGTGCCAGCTCACCACCTGGGGGACAGGGCAATCAGCCCCAGCATTTT.

A few counts support this clone. The rearrangement joins TRBV5-4 to TRBJ2-7; 10 bases are shared with TRBD1. Germline lookup yields CDR1 SGHNT and CDR2 YYREEE (reference sequence). V lost 4 bases, J lost 5 bases, and 12 bases stayed unmatched. The CDR3 covers 16 residues. The CDR3 DNA is TGTGCCAGCAGCCCCGTTTGGGGGACAGGGGCTGACGAGCAGTACTTC. Translation: CASSPVWGTGADEQYF. Full variable domain (remainder filled in from reference TRBV5-4 and TRBJ2-7): ETGVTQSPTHLIKTRGQQVTLRCSSQSGHNTVSWYQQALGQGPQFIFQYYREEENGRGNFPPRFSGLQFPNYSSELNVNALELDDSALYLCASSPVWGTGADEQYFGPGTRLTVT.